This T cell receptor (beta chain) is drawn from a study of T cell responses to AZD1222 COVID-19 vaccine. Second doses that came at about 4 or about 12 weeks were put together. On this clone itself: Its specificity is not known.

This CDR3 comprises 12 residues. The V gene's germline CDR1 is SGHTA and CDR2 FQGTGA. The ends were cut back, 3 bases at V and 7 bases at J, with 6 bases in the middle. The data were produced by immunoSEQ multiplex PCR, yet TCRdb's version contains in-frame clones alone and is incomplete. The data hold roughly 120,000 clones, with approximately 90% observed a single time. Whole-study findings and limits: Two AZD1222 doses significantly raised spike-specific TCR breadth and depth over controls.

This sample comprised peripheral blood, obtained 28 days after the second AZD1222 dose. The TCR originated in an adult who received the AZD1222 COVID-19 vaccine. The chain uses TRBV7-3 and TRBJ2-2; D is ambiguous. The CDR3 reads CASSFFGGELFF. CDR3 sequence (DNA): TGTGCCAGCAGCTTCTTCGGCGGGGAGCTGTTTTTT.